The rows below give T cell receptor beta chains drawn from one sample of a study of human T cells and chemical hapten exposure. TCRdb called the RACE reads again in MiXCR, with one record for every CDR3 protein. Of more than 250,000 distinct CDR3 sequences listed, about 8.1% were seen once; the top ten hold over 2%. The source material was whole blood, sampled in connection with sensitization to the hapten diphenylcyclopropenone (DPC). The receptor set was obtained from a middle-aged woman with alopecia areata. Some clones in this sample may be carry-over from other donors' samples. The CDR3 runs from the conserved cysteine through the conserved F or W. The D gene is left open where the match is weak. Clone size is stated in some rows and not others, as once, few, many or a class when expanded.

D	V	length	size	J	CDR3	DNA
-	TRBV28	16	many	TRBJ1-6	CASRTYSGTPYSPLHF	TGTGCCAGCAGGACCTACTCCGGGACACCCTATTCACCCCTCCACTTT
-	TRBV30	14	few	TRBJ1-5	CAWSVVGGRQPQHF	TGTGCCTGGAGTGTAGTGGGGGGCAGGCAGCCCCAGCATTTT
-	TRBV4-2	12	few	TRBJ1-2	CASSQESYGYTF	TGTGCCAGCAGCCAAGAAAGCTATGGCTACACCTTC
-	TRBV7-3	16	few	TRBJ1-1	CASSPPGGRLNTEAFF	TGTGCCAGCAGCCCGCCAGGCGGCCGTTTGAACACTGAAGCTTTCTTT
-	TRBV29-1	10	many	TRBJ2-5	CSVEQETQYF	TGCAGCGTTGAACAAGAGACCCAGTACTTC
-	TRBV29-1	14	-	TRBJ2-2	CSVDRESHTGELFF	TGCAGCGTTGACAGGGAGTCTCACACCGGGGAGCTGTTTTTT
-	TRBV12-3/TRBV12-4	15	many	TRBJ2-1	CASSPPAGMNNEQFF	TGTGCCAGCAGTCCCCCTGCGGGAATGAACAATGAGCAGTTCTTC
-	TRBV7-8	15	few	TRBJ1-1	CASSSYGEGRMEAFF	TGTGCCAGCAGCTCCTATGGAGAGGGTCGGATGGAAGCTTTCTTT
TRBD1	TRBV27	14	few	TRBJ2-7	CASRKQGAAYEQYF	TGTGCCAGCAGAAAACAGGGGGCGGCCTACGAGCAGTACTTC
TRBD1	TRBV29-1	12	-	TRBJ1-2	CSVDTGVGGYTF	TGCAGCGTTGACACAGGGGTTGGCGGCTACACCTTC
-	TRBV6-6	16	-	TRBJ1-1	CASSYSYWGRDTEAFF	TGTGCCAGCAGTTACTCGTATTGGGGGCGCGACACTGAAGCTTTCTTT
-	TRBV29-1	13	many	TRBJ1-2	CSVRTDSNYGYTF	TGCAGCGTTAGAACGGACAGTAACTATGGCTACACCTTC
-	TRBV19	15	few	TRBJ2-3	CASSNPGHITDTQYF	TGTGCCAGTAGTAACCCGGGACATATCACAGATACGCAGTATTTT
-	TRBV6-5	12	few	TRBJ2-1	CASRDPRTEQFF	TGTGCCAGCAGGGACCCAAGGACTGAGCAGTTCTTC
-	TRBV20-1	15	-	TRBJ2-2	CSASQGLMNTGELFF	TGCAGTGCTAGCCAGGGCTTAATGAACACCGGGGAGCTGTTTTTT
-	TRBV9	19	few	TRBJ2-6	CASSATGVQTISGANVLTF	TGTGCCAGCAGCGCAACCGGGGTCCAAACTATCTCTGGGGCCAACGTCCTGACTTTC
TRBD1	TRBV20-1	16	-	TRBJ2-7	CSASLGGQAITYEQYF	TGCAGTGCTAGTTTGGGGGGACAGGCGATAACCTACGAGCAGTACTTC
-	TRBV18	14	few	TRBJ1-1	CASSRGQPNTEAFF	TGTGCCAGCTCACGGGGACAACCGAACACTGAAGCTTTCTTT
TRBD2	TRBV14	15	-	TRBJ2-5	CASSHRTSGQETQYF	TGTGCCAGCAGCCATCGGACTAGCGGACAAGAGACCCAGTACTTC
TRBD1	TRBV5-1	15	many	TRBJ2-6	CASSLQGEGANVLTF	TGCGCCAGCAGCTTACAGGGGGAAGGGGCCAACGTCCTGACTTTC
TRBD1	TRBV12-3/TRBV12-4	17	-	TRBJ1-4	CASSTGQGGGTNEKLFF	TGTGCCAGCAGTACGGGACAGGGGGGCGGAACTAATGAAAAACTGTTTTTT
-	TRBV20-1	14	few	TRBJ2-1	CSAREDSEYNEQFF	TGCAGTGCTAGAGAGGATAGCGAGTACAATGAGCAGTTCTTC
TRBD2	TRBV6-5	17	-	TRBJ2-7	CASTPQASGSIMYEQYF	TGTGCCAGCACCCCCCAGGCTAGCGGGAGTATAATGTACGAGCAGTACTTC
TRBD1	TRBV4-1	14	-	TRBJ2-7	CASSRGQGSYEQYF	TGCGCCAGCAGCCGGGGACAGGGGTCCTACGAGCAGTACTTC
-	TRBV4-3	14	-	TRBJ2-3	CASSPRFSTDTQYF	TGCGCCAGCAGCCCCCGGTTTAGCACAGATACGCAGTATTTT
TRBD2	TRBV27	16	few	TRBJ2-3	CASKIAGDPLTDTQYF	TGTGCCAGCAAAATAGCGGGGGACCCCCTCACAGATACGCAGTATTTT
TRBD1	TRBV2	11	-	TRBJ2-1	CASRLQGPGFF	TGTGCCAGCAGATTACAGGGGCCGGGGTTCTTC
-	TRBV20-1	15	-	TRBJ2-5	CSARVAQRPQETQYF	TGCAGTGCCCGGGTAGCGCAAAGACCACAAGAGACCCAGTACTTC
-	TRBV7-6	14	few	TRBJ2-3	CASSVTTGPDTQYF	TGTGCCAGCAGTGTAACAACTGGGCCAGATACGCAGTATTTT
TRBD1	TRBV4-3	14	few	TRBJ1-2	CASSPTGASYGYTF	TGCGCCAGCAGCCCGACAGGGGCCAGCTATGGCTACACCTTC
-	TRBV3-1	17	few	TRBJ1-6	CASSQVPLGGVKGPLHF	TGTGCCAGCAGCCAAGTGCCCCTTGGTGGGGTCAAGGGGCCCCTCCACTTT